Listed here are 31 T cell receptor beta chains from one sample, sequenced in a study of identical twins. TCRdb called the 5' RACE reads again in MiXCR, with one record for every CDR3 protein. Among some 250,000 distinct CDR3 sequences listed, about 13% were seen once. Separately, the same data were catalogued under a study of yellow fever vaccine responses in identical twins.

The sample consisted of memory (CD45RO+) T cells sorted from blood. All receptors come from a woman aged 18-30 years in good health.

This clonotype has at least ten counts. The V gene is TRBV5-1, the J gene TRBJ2-1; TRBD2 matches 10 bases. The CDR3 length is 16 residues. The germline V gene has CDR1 SGHRS and CDR2 YFSETQ. J was trimmed by 5 bases and V by 6 bases; bases with no gene match: 11. CDR3 loop: CASTPRLAGENNEQFF. As DNA, the CDR3 is TGCGCCAGCACCCCCCGTCTAGCGGGGGAGAACAATGAGCAGTTCTTC.

This clonotype showed up just a few times. V is TRBV4-1 and J is TRBJ2-7, with TRBD2 matching over 8 bases. V was pared by 2 bases and J by 8 bases, with 11 bases of the junction left unmatched. CDR3 length equals 15 residues. CDR1 MGHRA and CDR2 YSYEKL come from the germline V gene. The CDR3 coding sequence is TGCGCCAGCAGCCAATCCCCGCGGGGGGCCCGGCAGCAGTACTTC. As protein: CASSQSPRGARQQYF.

The chain is built from TRBV12-3 or TRBV12-4 and TRBJ2-1; D not resolved. V lost 0 bases, J lost 9 bases, and 12 bases lay in between. The CDR3 has 14 residues. The CDR3 nucleotides are TGTGCCAGCAGTTTAGCCTTACCGGACGTTGAGCAGTTCTTC. Protein product: CASSLALPDVEQFF.

This clonotype was detected a few times. The chain employs TRBV19 and TRBJ2-2, with a possible D match to TRBD1 (6 bases). The germline V and J ends were trimmed by 5 bases and 6 bases, with 13 bases remaining between them. Germline V gene sequence: CDR1 LNHDA, CDR2 SQIVND (reference sequence). The length of the CDR3 is 14 residues. The CDR3 protein is CASSAQGRAGELFF. CDR3 in DNA: TGTGCCAGTAGTGCACAGGGAAGGGCCGGGGAGCTGTTTTTT. The variable domain in full, completed from reference TRBV19 and TRBJ2-2, reads DGGITQSPKYLFRKEGQNVTLSCEQNLNHDAMYWYRQDPGQGLRLIYYSQIVNDFQKGDIAEGYSVSREKKESFPLTVTSAQKNPTAFYLCASSAQGRAGELFFGEGSRLTVL.

The rearrangement joins TRBV6-2 or TRBV6-3 to TRBJ2-3; D gene uncertain. Trimming left V 2 bases short and J 5 bases short, with 8 bases between. Germline lookup yields CDR1 MNHEY and CDR2 SVGEGT. The CDR3 is 13 amino acids. The CDR3 here is CASSYRKRDTQYF. As DNA, the CDR3 is TGTGCCAGCAGTTACCGGAAGAGAGATACGCAGTATTTT.

This chain links TRBV6-5 with TRBJ2-1; 10 bases match TRBD1. The CDR3 has 15 residues. V shed 0 bases, J shed 7 bases, and the junction held 3 bases outside the gene matches. Germline V gene sequence: CDR1 MNHEY, CDR2 SVGAGI. Here the CDR3 DNA reads TGTGCCAGCAGTTACTCTCGGGACAGGGGAAATGAGCAGTTCTTC. Encoded protein: CASSYSRDRGNEQFF.

This clonotype was detected a few times. The chain carries TRBV7-9 and TRBJ1-1, with D unresolved. This CDR3 is 12 amino acids long. V was pared by 1 base and J by 8 bases, with 8 bases between. Germline lookup yields CDR1 SEHNR and CDR2 FQNEAQ (reference sequence). The chain's CDR3 is CASSLGLVEAFF. CDR3 sequence (DNA): TGTGCCAGCAGCTTAGGGTTAGTAGAAGCTTTCTTT.

The chain uses TRBV7-2 and TRBJ2-5; 9 bases fit TRBD1. V lost 1 base, J lost 5 bases, and 8 bases stayed unmatched. The CDR3 loop spans 16 amino acids. Germline CDR1 is SGHTA and CDR2 is FQGNSA. CDR3 in DNA: TGTGCCAGCAGCTTAGGGCCGGGACAGGGATTCGAGACCCAGTACTTC. This codes for CASSLGPGQGFETQYF.

This clonotype was detected only a few times. V gene TRBV18 combines with J gene TRBJ2-3; maybe TRBD2 (5 bases). This CDR3 comprises 16 residues. The V and J ends lost 1 base and 10 bases respectively, with 21 bases between them. Per the germline V gene, CDR1 is KGHSH and CDR2 is LQKENI. The CDR3 reads CASSPRLKAEVLAQYF. The CDR3 DNA reads as TGTGCCAGCTCACCACGCTTGAAGGCGGAGGTCCTTGCGCAGTATTTT.

This clonotype appeared a few times. The rearrangement uses TRBV5-1 and TRBJ2-1; 10 nucleotides match TRBD2. CDR3 length: 15 amino acids. V shed 4 bases and J 6 bases; nucleotides not matched to a gene: 7. Germline V gene data show CDR1 as SGHRS and CDR2 as YFSETQ. The DNA of the CDR3 is TGCGCCAGCAGCCCCGGGACTAGCGAAGGCAATGAGCAGTTCTTC. Its translation: CASSPGTSEGNEQFF.

V is TRBV7-9 and J is TRBJ1-1; TRBD1 matches 7 bases. The CDR3 totals 14 residues. Germline V CDR1 and CDR2: SEHNR, FQNEAQ (reference sequence). V lost 10 bases, J lost 0 bases, and 8 bases stayed unmatched. The CDR3 loop is CATHWGQLNTEAFF. The CDR3, as DNA: TGTGCCACCCACTGGGGACAGCTGAACACTGAAGCTTTCTTT.

This clonotype was seen only a few times. In nucleotides, the CDR3 is TGCGCCAGCAGCTTACTAGCGGGGGGTCTCGAGCAGTACTTC. Protein product: CASSLLAGGLEQYF. V is TRBV5-1 and J is TRBJ2-7; 12 bases map to TRBD2. The CDR3 contains 14 residues. Germline CDR1 reads SGHRS; CDR2 reads YFSETQ. With V trimmed by 2 bases and J by 6 bases, 3 bases remained unmatched.

This clonotype was counted at least ten times. The genes are TRBV28 and TRBJ2-3; tentatively, D is TRBD2 (6 bases). This CDR3 contains 16 residues. The V and J ends lost 8 bases and 4 bases respectively, with 22 bases between them. Per germline, CDR1 MDHEN and CDR2 SYDVKM. Here the CDR3 DNA reads TGTGCCAGCGCCTCGGATGCTAGCGATAGATCAGATACGCAGTATTTT. It is translated as CASASDASDRSDTQYF.

This clonotype was found a few times. The genes are TRBV5-1 and TRBJ2-7; 8 bases align to TRBD2. Germline loops: CDR1 SGHRS, CDR2 YFSETQ. This CDR3 has 15 amino acids. J was trimmed by 5 bases and V by 6 bases; bases with no gene match: 13. DNA of the CDR3: TGCGCCAGCACCCAAGGGGGGACTAGTTACCACGAGCAGTACTTC. Its protein is CASTQGGTSYHEQYF.

This clonotype has only a few counts. A junction end diverges from the germline sequence, so it may reflect a read error. The chain couples TRBV5-1 to TRBJ1-4; 8 bases line up with TRBD1. The CDR3 totals 17 residues. The germline V gene encodes CDR1 SGHRS and CDR2 YFSETQ. The CDR3, as DNA: TGCGCCAGCAGCTTGGGTCCTCTCGGACAGGGAAATGGAAAACTGTTTTTT. Its protein product is CASSLGPLGQGNGKLFF. Full variable domain (missing parts from reference TRBV5-1 and TRBJ1-4): KAGVTQTPRYLIKTRGQQVTLSCSPISGHRSVSWYQQTPGQGLQFLFEYFSETQRNKGNFPGRFSGRQFSNSRSEMNVSTLELGDSALYLCASSLGPLGQGNGKLFFGSGTQLSVL.

This clonotype was seen a few times. The chain employs TRBV6-5 and TRBJ2-5; the D gene is possibly TRBD1 (6 bases). V dropped 4 bases and J dropped 14 bases, with 20 bases sitting between them. In germline, CDR1 is MNHEY, CDR2 SVGAGI. The CDR3 totals 13 residues. CDR3 sequence reads: CASSSPSGHGIYF. CDR3 nucleotide sequence: TGTGCCAGCAGTTCACCATCGGGACACGGGATTTACTTC.

The V gene is TRBV9, the J gene TRBJ2-3; no clear D. Germline V CDR1 and CDR2: SGDLS, YYNGEE. The CDR3 is made up of 14 amino acids. Trimming removed 0 bases from V and 3 bases from J, with 8 bases in between. The CDR3 sequence: CASSVEARTDTQYF. The CDR3 DNA reads TGTGCCAGCAGCGTAGAGGCTAGAACAGATACGCAGTATTTT.

The V and J genes are TRBV2 and TRBJ2-7; 8 bases map to TRBD1. CDR1 and CDR2 (germline): SNHLY, FYNNEI. CDR3 length equals 15 residues. V shed 1 base and J 6 bases; nucleotides not matched to a gene: 8. CDR3 loop: CASSEVGGTGGEQYF. In nucleotides, the CDR3 is TGTGCCAGCAGTGAAGTGGGCGGGACAGGCGGCGAGCAGTACTTC.

The rearrangement links TRBV5-1 to TRBJ2-1; 12 positions match TRBD1. V was clipped by 4 bases and J by 8 bases; unmatched bases: 7. CDR3 length: 15 residues. Germline V gene data show CDR1 as SGHRS and CDR2 as YFSETQ. CDR3 nucleotide sequence: TGCGCCAGCAGCGAGGGGACAGGGGGCGGACATGAGCAGTTCTTC. It encodes CASSEGTGGGHEQFF.

V is TRBV4-1 and J is TRBJ2-4, with D perhaps matching TRBD2 (5 bases). CDR3 length equals 12 residues. Per germline, CDR1 MGHRA and CDR2 YSYEKL. Trimming removed 0 bases at V and 10 bases at J, with 7 bases between. The DNA for the CDR3 is TGCGCCAGCAGCCAAGAGGGAGAGATTCAGTACTTC. Amino acid sequence: CASSQEGEIQYF.

This clonotype was seen more than once but under ten times. The chain combines TRBV4-1 with TRBJ1-5; 10 nucleotides match TRBD1. CDR3 length: 15 residues. The V segment lost 4 bases and the J segment 6 bases; nucleotides outside the gene matches: 6. The germline V gene encodes CDR1 MGHRA and CDR2 YSYEKL. In DNA, the CDR3 is TGCGCCAGCAGCCCCACAGACAGGGGGCGTCAGCCCCAGCATTTT. Translating gives CASSPTDRGRQPQHF.

A few counts support this clonotype. The chain carries TRBV20-1 and TRBJ2-5; 7 bases line up with TRBD2. The CDR3 is 13 residues long. The trim removed 6 bases at V and 2 bases at J, leaving 6 bases unmatched. Germline V lookup: CDR1 DFQATT, CDR2 SNEGSKA (reference sequence). The CDR3 DNA is TGCAGTGCCGAAAGCGGGATACAAGAGACCCAGTACTTC. Its translation: CSAESGIQETQYF.

This clonotype has only a few counts. The V and J genes are TRBV7-2 and TRBJ2-2; 10 bases agree with TRBD2. V gave up 3 bases and J gave up 6 bases; unmatched junction bases: 4. The CDR3 totals 15 residues. Per germline, CDR1 SGHTA and CDR2 FQGNSA. CDR3 loop: CASSFLAGDSGELFF. In DNA form, the CDR3 reads TGTGCCAGCAGCTTTCTAGCGGGAGATTCCGGGGAGCTGTTTTTT.

The sample holds a few counts of this clonotype. V and J are TRBV7-2 and TRBJ2-3, with TRBD2 matching over 7 bases. The ends lost 5 bases at V and 3 bases at J; junction bases unmatched: 11. This CDR3 comprises 16 residues. Germline V gene data show CDR1 as SGHTA and CDR2 as FQGNSA. CDR3 sequence: CASSRRLAPRTDTQYF. The CDR3 bases are TGTGCCAGCAGCCGTAGACTAGCCCCCCGGACAGATACGCAGTATTTT.

This clonotype was seen a few times. V and J are TRBV4-3 and TRBJ2-2, with TRBD2 matching over 8 bases. The germline CDR1 and CDR2 sequences are LGHNA and YSLEER. J was trimmed by 4 bases and V by 1 base; bases with no gene match: 5. CDR3 length: 16 residues. This chain's CDR3 is CASSQVRLAGTGELFF. The CDR3 DNA sequence: TGCGCCAGCAGCCAAGTACGGCTAGCGGGCACCGGGGAGCTGTTTTTT.

This rearrangement joins TRBV5-1 to TRBJ2-3; D is ambiguous. V was clipped by 5 bases and J by 5 bases, with 12 bases between them. Germline V lookup: CDR1 SGHRS, CDR2 YFSETQ. There are 13 residues in the CDR3. In nucleotides, the CDR3 is TGCGCCAGCAGTATACTATGGGGAGATACGCAGTATTTT. Its protein is CASSILWGDTQYF.

The V and J genes are TRBV7-8 and TRBJ2-1, with D maybe TRBD2 (5 bases). V was trimmed by 5 bases and J by 6 bases, leaving 20 bases between them. From germline, CDR1 is SGHVS and CDR2 FQNEAQ. This CDR3 spans 16 amino acids. The CDR3 sequence: CASSLYHGVALNEQFF. CDR3 DNA: TGTGCCAGCAGCCTATACCATGGGGTAGCGCTCAATGAGCAGTTCTTC.

This clonotype was found a few times. V is TRBV18 and J is TRBJ2-3, with TRBD1 as a possible D gene (5 bases). The V end lost 4 bases, the J end lost 0 bases, and 11 bases lay between the germline ends. There are 15 residues in the CDR3. In germline, CDR1 is KGHSH, CDR2 LQKENI. CDR3 in DNA: TGTGCCAGCTCACGGGGCGGCTCTAGCACAGATACGCAGTATTTT. Protein sequence: CASSRGGSSTDTQYF.

CDR3 region: CASSPTAQETQYF. In nucleotides, the CDR3 is TGTGCCAGCAGCCCGACAGCACAAGAGACCCAGTACTTC. V gene TRBV6-6 combines with J gene TRBJ2-5, with D maybe TRBD1 (5 bases). The ends were cut back, 6 bases at V and 2 bases at J, with 10 bases in the middle. This CDR3 is built from 13 residues. From germline, CDR1 is MNHNY and CDR2 SVGAGI (reference sequence).

This clonotype appeared a few times. The chain has TRBV4-2 and TRBJ2-1; maybe TRBD1 (5 bases). The germline CDR1 and CDR2 sequences are LGHNA and YNFKEQ. The CDR3 is 17 residues long. V was trimmed by 0 bases and J by 4 bases, leaving 16 bases between them. In nucleotides, the CDR3 is TGTGCCAGCAGCCAAGAGCCTTCAGGGTCCGTTTACAATGAGCAGTTCTTC. As protein: CASSQEPSGSVYNEQFF.

Written as DNA, the CDR3 is TGTGCCAGCACGACTAGCGGGTACACCGGGGAGCTGTTTTTT. This encodes CASTTSGYTGELFF. V and J are TRBV6-2 or TRBV6-3 and TRBJ2-2, with 10 bases that match TRBD2. V was pared by 7 bases and J by 3 bases, with 2 bases of the junction left unmatched. Per germline, CDR1 MNHEY and CDR2 SVGEGT. This CDR3 contains 14 residues.